Shown below are 31 T cell receptor beta chains from a single sample sequenced in a study of CD8 T cells in ankylosing spondylitis. Study-level results: Made up of fewer than 10 highly homologous variants, a TCR beta motif appeared characteristic of ankylosing spondylitis blood.

The antigens of these receptors remain unknown. TCRdb reprocessed the 5' RACE reads via MiXCR and lists one record per CDR3 protein. The sample lists fewer than 550,000 distinct CDR3 sequences, over 4% seen once, with roughly 3.2% in the top ten. Sequencing was carried out using blood, either unsorted or a sorted T cell fraction (not recorded which). These receptors were collected from a male donor with ankylosing spondylitis.

This clonotype was recorded at least ten times. The chain links TRBV29-1 to TRBJ2-1; D may match TRBD1 or TRBD2 (6 bases each). Per germline, CDR1 SQVTM and CDR2 ANQGSEA. This CDR3 is 14 amino acids long. Trimming took 5 bases from V and 8 from J, leaving 19 bases between them. The CDR3 loop reads CSVIGGPRADEQFF. The CDR3 DNA reads as TGCAGCGTTATTGGGGGGCCCCGAGCTGATGAGCAGTTCTTC.

This clonotype was seen ten or more times. This CDR3 is CASMGFQSYEQYF. The CDR3 DNA follows: TGTGCCAGCATGGGGTTTCAATCCTACGAGCAGTACTTC. The rearrangement links TRBV6-1 to TRBJ2-7; D is unclear. Trimming removed 7 bases at V and 1 base at J, with 11 bases between. The CDR3 sequence is 13 residues long. Germline loops: CDR1 MNHNS, CDR2 SASEGT.

In this sample, this clonotype turned up many times. CDR3 coding DNA: TGTGCCAGCAGCGAGGGGGCCACCAATCAGCCCCAGCATTTT. It specifies CASSEGATNQPQHF. The V gene is TRBV9, the J gene TRBJ1-5; TRBD1 aligns across 7 bases. CDR3 length: 14 residues. The V and J ends lost 3 bases and 3 bases, in that order; junction bases with no gene match: 3. The V gene's germline CDR1 is SGDLS and CDR2 YYNGEE.

The rearrangement joins TRBV7-9 to TRBJ2-2; 7 bases match TRBD1. Germline assignment: CDR1 SEHNR and CDR2 FQNEAQ (reference sequence). The CDR3 runs to 13 residues. The V segment lost 7 bases and the J segment 5 bases; nucleotides outside the gene matches: 4. Here the CDR3 reads CASIQGKTGELFF. CDR3 bases: TGTGCCAGCATACAGGGGAAAACCGGGGAGCTGTTTTTT.

Ten or more counts support this clonotype. The chain is built from TRBV29-1 and TRBJ2-7; tentative D call: TRBD2 (5 bases). CDR3 size: 12 residues. Germline assignment: CDR1 SQVTM and CDR2 ANQGSEA. The V and J ends lost 4 bases and 3 bases respectively, with 10 bases between them. CDR3 sequence: CSVAVAFYEQYF. The CDR3 nucleotides are TGCAGCGTTGCGGTAGCGTTCTACGAGCAGTACTTC.

This clonotype was recorded at least ten times. The chain's CDR3 is CASSSLRTVNEQFF. CDR3 DNA sequence: TGTGCCAGCAGCTCCCTAAGGACAGTTAATGAGCAGTTCTTC. This chain joins TRBV11-2 and TRBJ2-1, with TRBD1 as a possible D gene (6 bases). The germline CDR1 and CDR2 sequences are SGHAT and FQNNGV. The germline V and J ends were trimmed by 4 bases and 7 bases, with 14 bases remaining between them. The CDR3 consists of 14 residues.

Many counts were recorded for this clonotype. The chain carries TRBV27 and TRBJ2-3, with no clear D. Trimming left V 4 bases short and J 5 bases short, with 7 bases between. This CDR3 contains 12 residues. Germline V gene sequence: CDR1 MNHEY, CDR2 SMNVEV (reference sequence). The CDR3 region has the DNA TGTGCCAGCAGTTCTCTCTTAGATACGCAGTATTTT. Its protein product is CASSSLLDTQYF.

This clonotype was seen at least ten times. The chain combines TRBV27 with TRBJ1-6, with D uncertain. The CDR3 is 16 residues long. Per germline, CDR1 MNHEY and CDR2 SMNVEV (reference sequence). V was trimmed by 2 bases and J by 6 bases, leaving 14 bases between them. CDR3 sequence reads: CASSLQVVGRNSPLHF. Written as DNA, the CDR3 is TGTGCCAGCAGTTTACAGGTCGTAGGGCGTAATTCACCCCTCCACTTT.

Many counts were recorded for this clonotype. This chain connects TRBV7-2 to TRBJ2-7; 10 bases align to TRBD2. After removal of 7 bases from V and 3 bases from J, the junction contained 0 bases not matched to a gene. The CDR3 is 12 residues long. Germline values: CDR1 SGHTA, CDR2 FQGNSA. The CDR3 spells CASKREGYEQYF. CDR3 DNA: TGTGCCAGCAAGCGGGAGGGCTACGAGCAGTACTTC.

The chain carries TRBV20-1 and TRBJ2-1; TRBD1 might be the D (5 bases). The CDR3 consists of 14 residues. V lost 6 bases, J lost 3 bases, and 15 bases lay in between. The germline V gene encodes CDR1 DFQATT and CDR2 SNEGSKA (reference sequence). CDR3 sequence (DNA): TGCAGTGCCCGACAGTTCAATCGCTACAATGAGCAGTTCTTC. Its translation is CSARQFNRYNEQFF.

This clonotype was observed at least ten times. This CDR3 is CASSPLGASNTEAFF. CDR3 nucleotides: TGTGCCAGCAGCCCTCTTGGGGCGTCGAACACTGAAGCTTTCTTT. This chain links TRBV7-8 with TRBJ1-1; weak D call: TRBD1 (5 bases). CDR3 length: 15 residues. V was trimmed by 5 bases and J by 1 base, leaving 14 bases between them. CDR1 is SGHVS, CDR2 FQNEAQ, per germline. Variable domain in full (rest from reference TRBV7-8 and TRBJ1-1): GAGVSQSPRYKVAKRGQDVALRCDPISGHVSLFWYQQALGQGPEFLTYFQNEAQLDKSGLPSDRFFAERPEGSVSTLKIQRTQQEDSAVYLCASSPLGASNTEAFFGQGTRLTVV.

This clonotype was seen repeatedly, ten times or more. The rearrangement uses TRBV7-2 and TRBJ2-3; the D is unclear. This CDR3 contains 13 residues. CDR1 SGHTA and CDR2 FQGNSA come from the germline V gene. Trimming removed 1 base at V and 5 bases at J, with 7 bases between. For the CDR3, the DNA is TGTGCCAGCAGCTTAGAGGTGGGAGATACGCAGTATTTT. This codes for CASSLEVGDTQYF.

V and J are TRBV20-1 and TRBJ2-3, with 9 bases that match TRBD2. Germline V gene sequence: CDR1 DFQATT, CDR2 SNEGSKA (reference sequence). The CDR3 consists of 15 residues. Losses at the gene ends were 6 bases for V and 2 bases for J; bases not matched to a gene: 9. CDR3 sequence: CSAHLSGGNTDTQYF. The CDR3 DNA sequence: TGCAGTGCGCACCTTAGCGGGGGTAACACAGATACGCAGTATTTT.

This clonotype was found many times. This rearrangement joins TRBV10-3 to TRBJ1-2; no definite D call. There are 11 residues in the CDR3. V lost 6 bases and J lost 9, with 11 bases in between. Germline loops: CDR1 ENHRY, CDR2 SYGVKD. The CDR3 loop reads CAISQSMSYTF. The CDR3 DNA is TGTGCCATCAGCCAATCTATGAGCTACACCTTC.

This clonotype was counted many times. The J gene is TRBJ1-4, the V gene TRBV7-8, with D hard to call. V was shortened by 3 bases and J by 10 bases, with 15 bases between the two germline ends. Germline CDR1 is SGHVS and CDR2 is FQNEAQ. The CDR3 sequence is 14 residues long. CDR3 sequence: CASSFQDPRGKLFF. In DNA, the CDR3 is TGTGCCAGCAGCTTCCAGGACCCCCGGGGAAAACTGTTTTTT.

This sequence joins TRBV5-1 and TRBJ2-2, with 10 positions matching TRBD1. With 6 bases clipped from V and 5 bases from J, the junction kept 4 bases outside the gene matches. From germline, CDR1 is SGHRS and CDR2 YFSETQ. The CDR3 contains 14 residues. CDR3 sequence (DNA): TGCGCCAGCAACGGACAGGGGGGAACCGGGGAGCTGTTTTTT. This encodes CASNGQGGTGELFF.

This clonotype was detected ten times or more. The chain links TRBV5-1 to TRBJ1-1, with 7 bases lining up with TRBD1. J was trimmed by 10 bases and V by 0 bases; bases with no gene match: 15. The CDR3 totals 16 residues. CDR1 and CDR2 from the germline V gene are SGHRS and YFSETQ. Here the CDR3 DNA reads TGCGCCAGCAGCTTGGCCGATGGGGTCTCAGGGGGAGTAGCTTTCTTT. As protein: CASSLADGVSGGVAFF.

This clonotype came up a few times. The chain uses TRBV20-1 and TRBJ2-5; 11 bases line up with TRBD1. The CDR3 totals 13 residues. Germline assignment: CDR1 DFQATT and CDR2 SNEGSKA (reference sequence). The V segment lost 7 bases and the J segment 4 bases; nucleotides outside the gene matches: 5. CDR3 sequence (DNA): TGCAGTGGGCGGACAGGGGGCGTAGAGACCCAGTACTTC. This encodes CSGRTGGVETQYF.

This clonotype was recorded many times. This rearrangement joins TRBV20-1 to TRBJ2-7; the D gene is possibly TRBD1 (6 bases). The germline V gene has CDR1 DFQATT and CDR2 SNEGSKA (reference sequence). V was clipped by 7 bases and J by 6 bases, with 16 bases between them. This CDR3 spans 12 amino acids. CDR3 loop: CSVRRGEFEQYF. The DNA of the CDR3 is TGCAGTGTCCGCAGGGGCGAATTCGAGCAGTACTTC.

This clonotype came up many times. The rearrangement joins TRBV6-1 to TRBJ1-1; D not resolved. In germline, CDR1 is MNHNS, CDR2 SASEGT. This CDR3 is built from 11 residues. The ends were cut back, 1 base at V and 8 bases at J, with 5 bases in the middle. CDR3 residues: CASSEGAEAFF. The DNA for the CDR3 is TGTGCCAGCAGTGAAGGGGCCGAAGCTTTCTTT.

This clonotype was detected ten times or more. The CDR3, as DNA: TGTGCCAGCAGTGCCACAGGGATTAAAGTCGAGCAGTACTTC. Protein product: CASSATGIKVEQYF. The rearrangement links TRBV6-1 to TRBJ2-7, with D tentatively TRBD1 (6 bases). The germline gives CDR1 MNHNS, CDR2 SASEGT. The CDR3 spans 14 residues. Trimming took 4 bases from V and 6 from J, leaving 16 bases between them.

The CDR3 DNA sequence: TGCGCCAGCAGCTTCTCATCGGGGGAGGAGACCCAGTACTTC. It codes for CASSFSSGEETQYF. The chain recombines TRBV5-1 with TRBJ2-5; possible D gene TRBD2, 6 bases. Trimming shortened V by 2 bases and J by 5 bases, and 13 bases separated the two germline ends. CDR3 length equals 14 residues. Germline CDR1 is SGHRS and CDR2 is YFSETQ.

This clonotype came up many times. This chain links TRBV20-1 with TRBJ2-7; D may be TRBD1 (6 bases). The CDR3 length is 15 residues. V dropped 1 base and J dropped 1 base, with 14 bases sitting between them. CDR1 and CDR2 (germline): DFQATT, SNEGSKA (reference sequence). CDR3 coding DNA: TGCAGTGCTAGAGGGGGGCAGGGGAGTTCCTACGAGCAGTACTTC. Its translation is CSARGGQGSSYEQYF.

This clonotype was counted ten times or more. The chain employs TRBV5-1 and TRBJ2-2, with 8 bases matching TRBD2. The CDR3 sequence is 14 residues long. V dropped 4 bases and J dropped 6; count of bases not matched to a gene: 5. The germline V gene has CDR1 SGHRS and CDR2 YFSETQ. The CDR3 spells CASSANGGAGELFF. CDR3 DNA sequence: TGCGCCAGCAGCGCAAACGGGGGGGCCGGGGAGCTGTTTTTT.

This clonotype was observed at least ten times. The V call is TRBV5-1, the J call TRBJ2-5; 9 positions agree with TRBD2. The CDR3 extends over 14 amino acids. Germline V lookup: CDR1 SGHRS, CDR2 YFSETQ. With V trimmed by 4 bases and J by 5 bases, 6 bases remained unmatched. The DNA of the CDR3 is TGCGCCAGCAGCCCAGGGACTAGCCGGGAGACCCAGTACTTC. It codes for CASSPGTSRETQYF.

This clonotype was counted at least ten times. The gene calls are TRBV29-1 and TRBJ1-1; 8 nucleotides match TRBD1. This CDR3 region has 13 residues. After removal of 3 bases from V and 11 bases from J, the junction contained 11 bases not matched to a gene. Germline CDR1 SQVTM, CDR2 ANQGSEA. The CDR3 sequence: CSVDAGGSPGAFF. The CDR3 nucleotides read TGCAGCGTTGACGCAGGGGGCTCACCCGGCGCTTTCTTT.

This clonotype was counted at least ten times. This chain joins TRBV6-5 and TRBJ1-5; D gene uncertain. The CDR3 contains 14 residues. CDR1 is MNHEY, CDR2 SVGAGI, per germline. Deletions cut 0 bases from V and 7 bases from J, with 10 bases between. CDR3 sequence (DNA): TGTGCCAGCAGTTACTCGAGAGTAGAGCAGCCCCAGCATTTT. Protein: CASSYSRVEQPQHF.

This clonotype was detected ten times or more. The gene calls are TRBV5-1 and TRBJ2-2; no reliable D call. Per the germline V gene, CDR1 is SGHRS and CDR2 is YFSETQ. V shed 3 bases and J shed 3 bases, with 9 bases lying between them. The CDR3 is 14 amino acids. DNA of the CDR3: TGCGCCAGCAGCTATCATTGGGACACCGGGGAGCTGTTTTTT. It translates to CASSYHWDTGELFF.

This clonotype was picked up many times. The chain links TRBV18 to TRBJ1-1; D gene uncertain. Germline V CDR1 and CDR2: KGHSH, LQKENI. This CDR3 contains 15 residues. The V and J ends lost 6 bases and 3 bases respectively, with 17 bases between them. CDR3 region: CASSSNSVWDTEAFF. The CDR3 DNA reads as TGTGCCAGCTCCTCCAACAGCGTCTGGGACACTGAAGCTTTCTTT. Full variable domain (remainder filled in from reference TRBV18 and TRBJ1-1): NAGVMQNPRHLVRRRGQEARLRCSPMKGHSHVYWYRQLPEEGLKFMVYLQKENIIDESGMPKERFSAEFPKEGPSILRIQQVVRGDSAAYFCASSSNSVWDTEAFFGQGTRLTVV.

This clonotype was seen at least ten times. This chain connects TRBV28 to TRBJ1-3, with D maybe TRBD1 (6 bases). The CDR3 is 16 residues long. CDR1 and CDR2 from the germline V gene are MDHEN and SYDVKM. V was pared by 5 bases and J by 0 bases, with 14 bases between. CDR3 DNA: TGTGCCAGCAGTCCACCCGACAGGTTCTCTGGAAACACCATATATTTT. This codes for CASSPPDRFSGNTIYF.

This clonotype was seen ten or more times. The CDR3 sequence is CSAVFSGRAYEQYF. In DNA, the CDR3 is TGCAGTGCTGTTTTTAGCGGGAGGGCCTACGAGCAGTACTTC. The chain links TRBV20-1 to TRBJ2-7; 11 positions agree with TRBD2. With V trimmed by 5 bases and J by 2 bases, 5 bases remained unmatched. CDR3 size: 14 residues. Germline loops: CDR1 DFQATT, CDR2 SNEGSKA (reference sequence).